The rows below give T cell receptor beta chains drawn from one sample of a study of blood T cell repertoires in COVID-19. This table comes from immunoSEQ multiplex PCR, and its TCRdb copy is limited to in-frame clones, with some not included. The table lists 72,000 or so clones, more than 70% of them singletons. Specimen: peripheral blood. These receptors were collected from a woman older than 75 with active or convalescent COVID-19. CDR3s include the opening cysteine and the closing phenylalanine or tryptophan. D genes are given only for firm matches. Where a row states a size, it is once, few, many or the class of an expanded clone; other rows omit it.

CDR3 protein: CAWTTGVSYDEQYF; CDR3 DNA: TGTGCCTGGACTACAGGGGTCTCCTACGACGAGCAGTACTTC; V gene: TRBV30; J gene: TRBJ2-7; D gene: TRBD1; clone size: many
CDR3 protein: CAHSGLAGDGAKNIQYF; CDR3 DNA: TGTGCCCACTCGGGACTAGCGGGGGATGGAGCCAAAAACATTCAGTACTTC; V gene: TRBV30; J gene: TRBJ2-4; D gene: TRBD2; clone size: NA
CDR3 protein: CASSLGQRGDEETQYF; CDR3 DNA: TGTGCCAGCAGCTTAGGGCAGCGGGGGGATGAGGAGACCCAGTACTTC; V gene: TRBV11-3; J gene: TRBJ2-5; D gene: TRBD2; clone size: NA
CDR3 protein: CASSFGASGLALETQYF; CDR3 DNA: TGTGCCAGCAGCTTCGGGGCTAGCGGGCTGGCCTTAGAGACCCAGTACTTC; V gene: TRBV7-2; J gene: TRBJ2-5; D gene: TRBD2; clone size: once
CDR3 protein: CASSYYGTDGYTF; CDR3 DNA: TGTGCCAGCAGTTACTACGGGACAGATGGCTACACCTTC; V gene: TRBV6-6; J gene: TRBJ1-2; D gene: TRBD1; clone size: NA
CDR3 protein: CASSLAQYRGQWDNEQFF; CDR3 DNA: TGTGCCAGCAGCTTAGCGCAGTATCGGGGACAGTGGGACAATGAGCAGTTCTTC; V gene: TRBV7-9; J gene: TRBJ2-1; D gene: TRBD1; clone size: once
CDR3 protein: CASSLGGHYGYTF; CDR3 DNA: TGTGCCAGCAGCTTAGGGGGCCACTATGGCTACACCTTC; V gene: TRBV7-2; J gene: TRBJ1-2; D gene: NA; clone size: NA
CDR3 protein: CASSSNEINSPLHF; CDR3 DNA: TGTGCCAGCAGTTCCAATGAGATTAATTCACCCCTCCACTTT; V gene: TRBV6-5; J gene: TRBJ1-6; D gene: NA; clone size: few
CDR3 protein: CASSLPGTRGNGYTF; CDR3 DNA: TGTGCCAGTAGCCTTCCCGGGACACGAGGGAATGGCTACACCTTC; V gene: TRBV19; J gene: TRBJ1-2; D gene: NA; clone size: NA
CDR3 protein: CAWSVKGQGGEKLFF; CDR3 DNA: TGTGCCTGGAGTGTAAAGGGACAGGGTGGCGAAAAACTGTTTTTT; V gene: TRBV30; J gene: TRBJ1-4; D gene: TRBD1; clone size: NA
CDR3 protein: CASSEPTSGPSF; CDR3 DNA: TGCGCCAGCAGTGAGCCTACTAGCGGGCCAAGTTTC; V gene: TRBV10-2; J gene: TRBJ2-7; D gene: TRBD2; clone size: NA
CDR3 protein: CASSVDSGQETQYF; CDR3 DNA: TGTGCCAGCAGCGTAGATTCGGGGCAAGAGACCCAGTACTTC; V gene: TRBV9; J gene: TRBJ2-5; D gene: NA; clone size: NA
CDR3 protein: CASSMAEVGHDEQYF; CDR3 DNA: TGTGCCAGTAGTATGGCTGAGGTGGGGCACGACGAGCAGTACTTC; V gene: TRBV19; J gene: TRBJ2-7; D gene: NA; clone size: once
CDR3 protein: CASSPGQGRSDTQYF; CDR3 DNA: TGTGCCAGCAGCCCTGGACAGGGGCGGTCGGATACGCAGTATTTT; V gene: TRBV7-8; J gene: TRBJ2-3; D gene: TRBD1; clone size: NA
CDR3 protein: CASSVGRVGQPQHF; CDR3 DNA: TGTGCCAGCAGCGTTGGCAGGGTGGGTCAGCCCCAGCATTTT; V gene: TRBV9; J gene: TRBJ1-5; D gene: NA; clone size: NA
CDR3 protein: CASSDSGDSQTLHGYTF; CDR3 DNA: TGTGCCAGCAGTGACTCGGGTGACAGCCAAACCCTCCATGGCTACACCTTC; V gene: TRBV6-4; J gene: TRBJ1-2; D gene: NA; clone size: NA
CDR3 protein: CASSPQLTDTQYF; CDR3 DNA: TGTGCCAGCAGTCCCCAATTGACAGATACGCAGTATTTT; V gene: TRBV12-3/TRBV12-4; J gene: TRBJ2-3; D gene: NA; clone size: NA
CDR3 protein: CASSTNLDSTSSTDTQYF; CDR3 DNA: TGTGCCAGTAGTACAAATCTGGACAGCACCTCTAGCACAGATACGCAGTATTTT; V gene: TRBV19; J gene: TRBJ2-3; D gene: NA; clone size: few
CDR3 protein: CASSYYEAPTGELFF; CDR3 DNA: TGTGCCAGCAGCTACTACGAAGCCCCCACCGGGGAGCTGTTTTTT; V gene: TRBV7-2; J gene: TRBJ2-2; D gene: NA; clone size: few
CDR3 protein: CSATQGLPQHF; CDR3 DNA: TGCAGTGCTACCCAGGGTTTGCCCCAGCATTTT; V gene: TRBV20-1; J gene: TRBJ1-5; D gene: NA; clone size: NA
CDR3 protein: CASSATGDTGELFF; CDR3 DNA: TGTGCCAGCAGCGCGACAGGGGACACCGGGGAGCTGTTTTTT; V gene: TRBV7-2; J gene: TRBJ2-2; D gene: TRBD1; clone size: once
CDR3 protein: CASNRDSEGLQETQYF; CDR3 DNA: TGCGCCAGCAACCGGGACAGCGAAGGACTCCAAGAGACCCAGTACTTC; V gene: TRBV5-1; J gene: TRBJ2-5; D gene: TRBD1; clone size: NA
CDR3 protein: CASSLGGPTEAFF; CDR3 DNA: TGTGCCAGCAGCTTAGGGGGGCCCACTGAAGCTTTCTTT; V gene: TRBV7-2; J gene: TRBJ1-1; D gene: NA; clone size: NA
CDR3 protein: CASSVPGTSDSTDTQYF; CDR3 DNA: TGTGCCAGCAGTGTTCCTGGGACTAGCGACAGCACAGATACGCAGTATTTT; V gene: TRBV2; J gene: TRBJ2-3; D gene: TRBD2; clone size: once
CDR3 protein: CASSGRTASNEQFF; CDR3 DNA: TGTGCCAGCAGCGGCCGGACAGCCAGCAATGAGCAGTTCTTC; V gene: TRBV9; J gene: TRBJ2-1; D gene: NA; clone size: NA
CDR3 protein: CASTKNRDSSEKLFF; CDR3 DNA: TGTGCCAGTACCAAGAACCGGGACTCCTCGGAAAAACTGTTTTTT; V gene: TRBV19; J gene: TRBJ1-4; D gene: NA; clone size: NA
CDR3 protein: CSVRTSGEDIQYF; CDR3 DNA: TGCAGCGTTCGAACTAGCGGGGAGGACATTCAGTACTTC; V gene: TRBV29-1; J gene: TRBJ2-4; D gene: TRBD2; clone size: NA
CDR3 protein: CASSQGGDYGSGEQFF; CDR3 DNA: TGTGCCAGCAGCCAAGGGGGGGACTACGGGTCAGGTGAGCAGTTCTTC; V gene: TRBV4-2; J gene: TRBJ2-1; D gene: TRBD2; clone size: NA
CDR3 protein: CASSLSAGQETQYF; CDR3 DNA: TGTGCCAGCAGCTTAAGTGCAGGTCAAGAGACCCAGTACTTC; V gene: TRBV11-3; J gene: TRBJ2-5; D gene: NA; clone size: few
CDR3 protein: CASSPDRGYGYTF; CDR3 DNA: TGTGCCAGCTCCCCCGACAGGGGGTATGGCTACACCTTC; V gene: TRBV18; J gene: TRBJ1-2; D gene: TRBD1; clone size: NA
CDR3 protein: CASSAYGTGESPLHF; CDR3 DNA: TGTGCCAGCTCCGCGTATGGGACAGGGGAATCACCCCTCCACTTT; V gene: TRBV18; J gene: TRBJ1-6; D gene: TRBD1; clone size: NA